Below are 32 T cell receptor beta chains sequenced from a single sample in a study of T cells in Graves' hyperthyroidism and ophthalmopathy. TCR beta CDR3 regions were amplified from RNA transcripts. TCR CDR3 underwent first-round RT-PCR with the HTBI primer set. TCRdb processed the multiplex PCR reads anew with MiXCR; each CDR3 protein has one entry. The sample records 640,000 or so distinct CDR3 sequences, 14% being singletons. Sequenced input: blood. The receptors were sampled from a woman in her late teens or twenties with Graves' ophthalmopathy.

This clonotype was seen only a few times. DNA for the CDR3: TGTGCCAGCAGCTCCGGACTAGCGGGAGGGCTGAGGGATACGCAGTATTTT. It translates to CASSSGLAGGLRDTQYF. The chain is built from TRBV7-3 and TRBJ2-3; TRBD2 matches at 15 bases. The trim removed 4 bases at V and 6 bases at J, leaving 8 bases unmatched. Germline lookup yields CDR1 SGHTA and CDR2 FQGTGA. The CDR3 covers 17 residues.

There are many counts of this clonotype. The chain combines TRBV13 with TRBJ2-1; 8 positions agree with TRBD1. This CDR3 contains 15 residues. Per the germline V gene, CDR1 is PRHDT and CDR2 is FYEKMQ (reference sequence). The trim removed 5 bases at V and 5 bases at J, leaving 8 bases unmatched. CDR3 residues: CASSLTGTGNNEQFF. CDR3 DNA: TGTGCCAGCAGCCTCACCGGGACAGGCAACAATGAGCAGTTCTTC.

The chain combines TRBV5-4 with TRBJ1-6; 8 positions match TRBD1. CDR1 is SGHNT, CDR2 YYREEE, per germline (reference sequence). CDR3 length: 16 amino acids. V dropped 5 bases and J dropped 5; count of bases not matched to a gene: 9. The CDR3 region has the DNA TGTGCCAGCAGTAGGGACAGGCAAGATAATAATTCACCCCTCCACTTT. Amino acids: CASSRDRQDNNSPLHF.

This clonotype was seen repeatedly, ten times or more. This chain connects TRBV28 to TRBJ2-7; either TRBD1 or TRBD2 may supply D (6 bases each). The V and J ends lost 11 bases and 3 bases respectively, with 17 bases between them. CDR1 and CDR2 (germline): MDHEN, SYDVKM. CDR3 size: 13 residues. CDR3 DNA sequence: TGTGCCTCCCGGCCGGGGGCCATCTACGAGCAGTACTTC. Translated: CASRPGAIYEQYF.

This clonotype appeared many times. The chain joins TRBV2 to TRBJ2-1; 9 bases agree with TRBD1. Germline loops: CDR1 SNHLY, CDR2 FYNNEI. The V and J ends lost 7 bases and 2 bases, in that order; junction bases with no gene match: 6. CDR3 length: 15 residues. CDR3 DNA sequence: TGTGCCAGCACGGGGGACAGGGACACCTACAATGAGCAGTTCTTC. Translation: CASTGDRDTYNEQFF.

The table lists this clonotype with many counts. This chain joins TRBV12-3 or TRBV12-4 and TRBJ2-1; the D gene could be TRBD1 or TRBD2 (6 bases each). The CDR3 totals 14 residues. V lost 8 bases and J 4 bases, leaving 15 bases between the germline ends. Here the CDR3 reads CASCPGARYNEQFF. DNA of the CDR3: TGTGCCAGCTGTCCGGGGGCCCGATACAATGAGCAGTTCTTC.

This clonotype was recorded at least ten times. The genes are TRBV20-1 and TRBJ2-3; 7 positions agree with TRBD1. Germline lookup yields CDR1 DFQATT and CDR2 SNEGSKA (reference sequence). The V gene end was trimmed by 5 bases and the J gene end by 4 bases; junction bases not matched to a gene: 6. The CDR3 is 13 amino acids. CDR3 sequence (DNA): TGCAGTGCTCACAGGGGTGGTGCAGATACGCAGTATTTT. It yields the protein CSAHRGGADTQYF.

This rearrangement joins TRBV27 to TRBJ2-1; D assignment may be TRBD1 or TRBD2 (6 bases each). V lost 3 bases, J lost 2 bases, and 11 bases lay in between. The CDR3 covers 15 residues. Germline CDR1 reads MNHEY; CDR2 reads SMNVEV (reference sequence). The CDR3 is CASSFPGEAYNEQFF. The CDR3 nucleotides are TGTGCCAGCAGTTTCCCAGGGGAGGCCTACAATGAGCAGTTCTTC.

On this clonotype itself: One junction end does not reproduce the germline sequence, and a read error may be involved. CDR3 region: CAGSLQLAGVAGELFF. Written as DNA, the CDR3 is TGTGCCGGCAGCTTACAACTAGCGGGAGTAGCCGGGGAGCTGTTTTTT. V gene TRBV7-9 combines with J gene TRBJ2-2, with TRBD2 identical over 11 bases. The length of the CDR3 is 16 residues. Germline CDR1 is SEHNR and CDR2 is FQNEAQ (reference sequence).

The table lists this clonotype with many counts. The rearrangement links TRBV7-6 to TRBJ1-2; perhaps TRBD1 as D (5 bases). Between the trimmed V and J ends, which lost 1 base and 4 bases, there was a span of 10 bases. Germline CDR1 reads SGHVS; CDR2 reads FNYEAQ. The CDR3 covers 14 residues. The CDR3 coding sequence is TGTGCCAGCAGCTTAGAGGCAGGGCTCTATGGCTACACCTTC. The encoded protein is CASSLEAGLYGYTF.

At least ten counts were recorded for this clonotype. The chain has TRBV6-6 and TRBJ1-5, with 9 bases matching TRBD1. The length of the CDR3 is 15 residues. The germline V gene has CDR1 MNHNY and CDR2 SVGAGI (reference sequence). Unmatched junction bases numbered 4, after V lost 2 bases and J lost 5 bases. The CDR3 DNA reads TGTGCCAGCAGTTACAGGACAGGGGAGCATCAGCCCCAGCATTTT. This encodes CASSYRTGEHQPQHF.

This clonotype has just a few counts. The chain combines TRBV20-1 with TRBJ1-2, with D possibly matching TRBD1 (5 bases). From germline, CDR1 is DFQATT and CDR2 SNEGSKA (reference sequence). V was trimmed by 5 bases and J by 4 bases, leaving 14 bases between them. The CDR3 consists of 13 residues. This CDR3 is CSAPAQGSYGYTF. The CDR3, as DNA: TGCAGTGCTCCCGCCCAGGGAAGCTATGGCTACACCTTC.

This clonotype was found many times. The gene calls are TRBV28 and TRBJ1-2; 8 nucleotides line up with TRBD1. CDR1 and CDR2 (germline): MDHEN, SYDVKM. Trimming at V came to 4 bases and at J to 3 bases, leaving 4 bases not matched to a gene. The CDR3 consists of 14 residues. CDR3 DNA: TGTGCCAGCAGTTCAGGACAGGGAGACTATGGCTACACCTTC. This encodes CASSSGQGDYGYTF.

In this sample, this clonotype turned up many times. This sequence joins TRBV6-1 and TRBJ2-3; TRBD2 agrees at 8 bases. CDR1 and CDR2 from the germline V gene are MNHNS and SASEGT. Trimming cost V 0 bases and J 2 bases; bases outside gene matches: 7. This CDR3 contains 17 residues. The CDR3 here is CASSEAPETSVTDTQYF. CDR3 sequence (DNA): TGTGCCAGCAGTGAAGCGCCGGAGACTAGCGTCACAGATACGCAGTATTTT.

This clonotype was detected only a few times. This rearrangement joins TRBV29-1 to TRBJ1-5; 10 nucleotides agree with TRBD1. The germline gives CDR1 SQVTM, CDR2 ANQGSEA. Losses at the gene ends were 6 bases for V and 3 bases for J; bases not matched to a gene: 14. The CDR3 contains 17 residues. The CDR3 reads CSVRGTGQGVLNQPQHF. As DNA, the CDR3 is TGCAGCGTCAGGGGAACCGGACAGGGGGTCCTCAATCAGCCCCAGCATTTT.

In this sample, this clonotype turned up a few times. The rearrangement links TRBV5-5 to TRBJ2-3; a possible D gene is TRBD1 (6 bases). This CDR3 comprises 15 residues. The V end was cut by 0 bases, the J end by 4 bases, with 12 bases between. Germline assignment: CDR1 SGHKS and CDR2 YYEKEE (reference sequence). The CDR3 region is CASSLAGGAADTQYF. CDR3 in DNA: TGTGCCAGCAGCTTGGCTGGGGGCGCGGCAGATACGCAGTATTTT.

In its sample, this clonotype was seen a few times. The V call is TRBV20-1, the J call TRBJ1-6; D unclear. Trimming stripped 5 bases from V and 0 bases from J, with 11 bases between. Germline V gene lookup returns CDR1 DFQATT and CDR2 SNEGSKA (reference sequence). This CDR3 has 15 residues. CDR3 region: CSAPKPSSYNSPLHF. The CDR3 region has the DNA TGCAGTGCTCCAAAACCGAGCTCCTATAATTCACCCCTCCACTTT.

The chain uses TRBV5-8 and TRBJ2-7; 7 bases agree with TRBD1. The germline V gene has CDR1 SGHTS and CDR2 YDEGEE. The CDR3 totals 14 residues. The V and J ends lost 4 bases and 2 bases, in that order; junction bases with no gene match: 6. The CDR3 here is CASSPGQFTYEQYF. The CDR3 region has the DNA TGTGCCAGCAGCCCGGGACAGTTTACCTACGAGCAGTACTTC.

The chain is built from TRBV27 and TRBJ1-3; no clear D. Germline CDR1 reads MNHEY; CDR2 reads SMNVEV (reference sequence). This CDR3 region has 16 residues. Between the trimmed V and J ends, which lost 6 bases and 4 bases, there was a span of 19 bases. The CDR3: CASSPYLGMSGNTIYF. CDR3 DNA sequence: TGTGCCAGCAGCCCCTATCTCGGGATGTCGGGAAACACCATATATTTT.

This clonotype was counted ten times or more. The rearrangement links TRBV30 to TRBJ1-4; no firm D call. Trimming stripped 4 bases from V and 1 base from J, with 10 bases between. The germline V gene encodes CDR1 GTSNPN and CDR2 SVGIG (reference sequence). The CDR3 runs to 14 residues. CDR3 residues: CAWKGGLTNEKLFF. For the CDR3, the DNA is TGTGCCTGGAAGGGAGGGTTAACTAATGAAAAACTGTTTTTT.

This CDR3 is CAWSAGLAGGEQYF. The DNA of the CDR3 is TGTGCCTGGAGTGCTGGACTAGCGGGAGGCGAGCAGTACTTC. This chain uses TRBV30 with TRBJ2-7; 14 nucleotides agree with TRBD2. The CDR3 loop spans 14 amino acids. The V and J ends lost 1 base and 6 bases, in that order; junction bases with no gene match: 2. Germline CDR1 reads GTSNPN; CDR2 reads SVGIG (reference sequence).

The chain recombines TRBV5-1 with TRBJ2-3, with D maybe TRBD2 (6 bases). The germline V gene encodes CDR1 SGHRS and CDR2 YFSETQ. The ends were cut back, 3 bases at V and 6 bases at J, with 20 bases in the middle. This CDR3 is 16 amino acids long. The CDR3 here is CASSWRGEARLDTQYF. DNA of the CDR3: TGCGCCAGCAGCTGGAGGGGTGAGGCGAGGCTGGATACGCAGTATTTT. The full variable domain, with the rest looked up from reference TRBV5-1 and TRBJ2-3, is KAGVTQTPRYLIKTRGQQVTLSCSPISGHRSVSWYQQTPGQGLQFLFEYFSETQRNKGNFPGRFSGRQFSNSRSEMNVSTLELGDSALYLCASSWRGEARLDTQYFGPGTRLTVL.

The rearrangement joins TRBV4-1 to TRBJ2-3, with D perhaps given as TRBD1 or TRBD2 (5 bases each). The CDR3 is made up of 16 amino acids. Deletions cut 4 bases from V and 1 base from J, with 15 bases between. Germline CDR1 is MGHRA and CDR2 is YSYEKL. CDR3 sequence: CASSRSGTPGTDTQYF. Written as DNA, the CDR3 is TGCGCCAGCAGCCGGTCCGGGACCCCGGGCACAGATACGCAGTATTTT.

This clonotype occurred many times. The chain links TRBV3-1 to TRBJ1-2, with D unresolved. CDR1 and CDR2 from the germline V gene are LGHDT and YNNKEL (reference sequence). V lost 0 bases to trimming and J lost 7 bases, with 15 bases between them. This CDR3 has 15 residues. For the CDR3, the DNA is TGTGCCAGCAGCCAAGAAGGAGGGAACGTAGTTGGCTACACCTTC. This encodes CASSQEGGNVVGYTF. Full variable domain (outside the CDR3, taken from reference TRBV3-1 and TRBJ1-2): DTAVSQTPKYLVTQMGNDKSIKCEQNLGHDTMYWYKQDSKKFLKIMFSYNNKELIINETVPNRFSPKSPDKAHLNLHINSLELGDSAVYFCASSQEGGNVVGYTFGSGTRLTVV.

Ten or more counts support this clonotype. V usage is TRBV6-1 and J usage is TRBJ1-1; a weak D match, TRBD1 (6 bases). Trimming took 4 bases from V and 5 from J, leaving 8 bases between them. The CDR3 loop spans 12 amino acids. Germline values: CDR1 MNHNS, CDR2 SASEGT. CDR3 nucleotides: TGTGCCAGCAGTGCAGGGGTGACTGAAGCTTTCTTT. It is translated as CASSAGVTEAFF.

This clonotype was recorded a few times. This chain connects TRBV4-3 to TRBJ2-7; 7 nucleotides align to TRBD2. With 4 bases clipped from V and 4 bases from J, the junction kept 7 bases outside the gene matches. The CDR3 loop spans 14 amino acids. The germline V gene encodes CDR1 LGHNA and CDR2 YSLEER. CDR3 protein: CASSLRTRSYEQYF. The DNA for the CDR3 is TGCGCCAGCAGCCTACGGACTAGATCATACGAGCAGTACTTC.

The sample holds many counts of this clonotype. The chain employs TRBV20-1 and TRBJ2-2; 15 nucleotides agree with TRBD2. V dropped 6 bases and J dropped 4; count of bases not matched to a gene: 6. CDR3 length equals 16 residues. Germline V lookup: CDR1 DFQATT, CDR2 SNEGSKA (reference sequence). The CDR3 protein is CSARTSGRAGTGELFF. CDR3 nucleotides: TGCAGTGCGAGGACTAGCGGGAGGGCTGGCACCGGGGAGCTGTTTTTT.

This clonotype was detected ten times or more. The genes are TRBV13 and TRBJ1-4; a weak D match, TRBD1 (5 bases). Trimming took off 0 bases at V and 8 bases at J, with 7 bases between the two ends. There are 13 residues in the CDR3. CDR1 is PRHDT and CDR2 is FYEKMQ in the germline V gene (reference sequence). The CDR3 loop reads CASSLGTAEKLFF. The CDR3 nucleotides read TGTGCCAGCAGCTTAGGGACAGCCGAAAAACTGTTTTTT.

This clonotype was observed many times. This chain uses TRBV20-1 with TRBJ2-7; 15 bases are shared with TRBD2. V shed 1 base and J 4 bases; nucleotides not matched to a gene: 11. CDR3 length: 18 amino acids. In germline, CDR1 is DFQATT, CDR2 SNEGSKA (reference sequence). The chain's CDR3 is CSARGTSGRASNAYEQYF. The CDR3 DNA sequence: TGCAGTGCTAGAGGGACTAGCGGGAGGGCCTCTAACGCGTACGAGCAGTACTTC.

About this clonotype: Since a much larger clone is just one base distant, this may be a read error. The rearrangement uses TRBV28 and TRBJ2-5; D gene uncertain. CDR1 and CDR2 (germline): MDHEN, SYDVKM. The CDR3 runs to 17 residues. The CDR3 region is CASSLWVASSNQATQYF. Here the CDR3 DNA reads TGTGCCAGCAGTTTATGGGTTGCGAGCTCTAATCAAGCGACCCAGTACTTC.

This clonotype was detected many times. This chain connects TRBV9 to TRBJ2-7, with 8 positions matching TRBD1. Germline CDR1 is SGDLS and CDR2 is YYNGEE. Trimming at V came to 4 bases and at J to 5 bases, leaving 5 bases not matched to a gene. The CDR3 is 13 amino acids. DNA for the CDR3: TGTGCCAGCAGCATACGACAGGGGCACGAGCAGTACTTC. Its translation: CASSIRQGHEQYF. Full variable domain (remainder filled in from reference TRBV9 and TRBJ2-7): DSGVTQTPKHLITATGQRVTLRCSPRSGDLSVYWYQQSLDQGLQFLIQYYNGEERAKGNILERFSAQQFPDLHSELNLSSLELGDSALYFCASSIRQGHEQYFGPGTRLTVT.

The rearrangement links TRBV4-1 to TRBJ2-1; D is perhaps TRBD1 (5 bases). The CDR3 has 13 amino acids. CDR1 is MGHRA and CDR2 is YSYEKL in the germline V gene. Between the trimmed V and J ends, which lost 6 bases and 2 bases, there was a span of 8 bases. The CDR3, as DNA: TGCGCCAGCAGAGGACAAGCCTACAATGAGCAGTTCTTC. It yields the protein CASRGQAYNEQFF.